A single sample is the source of the 24 T cell receptor beta chains below, sequenced in a study of early T cells in non-severe SARS-CoV-2 infection. TCRdb used MiXCR to reprocess the 5' RACE reads, holding one entry per CDR3 protein. The table has over 20,000 distinct CDR3 sequences, 4.5% to 5% seen once. The sample taken for sequencing was whole blood. The receptors originated from an adult who was a healthcare worker with PCR-confirmed SARS-CoV-2 infection or an uninfected control (not recorded which).

This clonotype occurred many times. The chain combines TRBV19 with TRBJ1-5; D is perhaps TRBD1 (6 bases). Germline V gene lookup returns CDR1 LNHDA and CDR2 SQIVND (reference sequence). This CDR3 contains 13 residues. V lost 6 bases and J lost 4, with 10 bases in between. The CDR3 region has the DNA TGTGCCAGTAGGAGGGGGGTAAATCAGCCCCAGCATTTT. It codes for CASRRGVNQPQHF.

The CDR3 sequence: CASSNSGTGELFF. The CDR3 coding sequence is TGTGCCAGCAGTAATAGCGGCACCGGGGAGCTGTTTTTT. The chain has TRBV11-2 and TRBJ2-2; D may be TRBD2 (6 bases). The germline V gene encodes CDR1 SGHAT and CDR2 FQNNGV. V was shortened by 6 bases and J by 4 bases, with 9 bases between the two germline ends. The CDR3 runs to 13 residues.

This clonotype has just a few counts. The V and J genes are TRBV11-2 and TRBJ1-2; D is unresolved. There are 14 residues in the CDR3. Trimming took off 3 bases at V and 7 bases at J, with 15 bases between the two ends. The germline V gene has CDR1 SGHAT and CDR2 FQNNGV. The CDR3 reads CASSFNGLGVGYTF. The CDR3 region has the DNA TGTGCCAGCAGCTTCAACGGACTTGGGGTTGGCTACACCTTC.

This clonotype was seen at least ten times. This chain connects TRBV6-1 to TRBJ1-2; no clear D gene. CDR1 and CDR2 (germline): MNHNS, SASEGT. The CDR3 loop spans 11 amino acids. Trimming shortened V by 5 bases and J by 5 bases, and 6 bases separated the two germline ends. The CDR3, as DNA: TGTGCCAGCAGTCGCACATATGGCTACACCTTC. Protein: CASSRTYGYTF.

The rearrangement links TRBV7-8 to TRBJ2-3; 9 bases are a match to TRBD2. This CDR3 has 15 residues. V shed 4 bases, J shed 3 bases, and the junction held 5 bases outside the gene matches. From germline, CDR1 is SGHVS and CDR2 FQNEAQ. DNA of the CDR3: TGTGCCAGCAGCTCTGCGGGGGGGTGGACAGATACGCAGTATTTT. It yields the protein CASSSAGGWTDTQYF. The variable domain in full, completed from reference TRBV7-8 and TRBJ2-3, reads GAGVSQSPRYKVAKRGQDVALRCDPISGHVSLFWYQQALGQGPEFLTYFQNEAQLDKSGLPSDRFFAERPEGSVSTLKIQRTQQEDSAVYLCASSSAGGWTDTQYFGPGTRLTVL.

There are many counts of this clonotype. The DNA for the CDR3 is TGCGCCAGCAGCCAAGAGATAATGGATACGCAGTATTTT. This codes for CASSQEIMDTQYF. The rearrangement links TRBV4-3 to TRBJ2-3; D is undetermined. Trimming pared 0 bases from V and 6 bases from J, leaving 7 bases between. Germline CDR1 and CDR2: LGHNA and YSLEER. CDR3 size: 13 residues.

This clonotype was picked up a small number of times. V usage is TRBV6-2 or TRBV6-3 and J usage is TRBJ2-7; no firm D call. This CDR3 is built from 11 residues. Between the trimmed V and J ends, which lost 2 bases and 5 bases, there was a span of 4 bases. Germline assignment: CDR1 MNHEY and CDR2 SVGEGT. The DNA for the CDR3 is TGTGCCAGCAGTTACCTGGACGAGCAGTACTTC. It specifies CASSYLDEQYF.

The chain uses TRBV6-2 or TRBV6-3 and TRBJ1-2, with 8 bases aligning to TRBD1. There are 14 residues in the CDR3. J gave up 4 bases and V 6 bases, and 7 bases lay outside the gene matches. Germline V gene lookup returns CDR1 MNHEY and CDR2 SVGEGT. CDR3 sequence: CASSLGQGGYGYTF. CDR3 in DNA: TGTGCCAGCAGCCTAGGACAGGGAGGCTATGGCTACACCTTC.

This clonotype was seen repeatedly, ten times or more. The V and J genes are TRBV12-3 or TRBV12-4 and TRBJ1-1; TRBD1 is a possible D gene (6 bases). Trimming took off 0 bases at V and 7 bases at J, with 15 bases between the two ends. The CDR3 is made up of 15 amino acids. The CDR3 region is CASSLALRGDGEAFF. As DNA, the CDR3 is TGTGCCAGCAGTTTAGCGCTCAGGGGAGATGGTGAAGCTTTCTTT.

This clonotype has a count of ten or more. J is TRBJ1-1 and V is TRBV3-1; 7 bases agree with TRBD1. The CDR3 contains 15 residues. With 2 bases clipped from V and 0 bases from J, the junction kept 3 bases outside the gene matches. Germline assignment: CDR1 LGHDT and CDR2 YNNKEL (reference sequence). The CDR3 is CASSQIQGVNTEAFF. CDR3 DNA sequence: TGTGCCAGCAGCCAAATCCAGGGGGTGAACACTGAAGCTTTCTTT.

This clonotype was seen ten or more times. The rearrangement uses TRBV7-2 and TRBJ2-7; TRBD1 or TRBD2 may be the D gene (5 bases each). V was cut by 5 bases and J by 3 bases, with 14 bases left in between. This CDR3 has 14 amino acids. The V gene's germline CDR1 is SGHTA and CDR2 FQGNSA. The CDR3 loop reads CASSRDQTIYEQYF. The CDR3 nucleotides are TGTGCCAGCAGCCGGGACCAGACCATCTACGAGCAGTACTTC.

The table lists this clonotype with many counts. This chain joins TRBV7-9 and TRBJ2-5, with D unresolved. V dropped 1 base and J dropped 2 bases, with 11 bases sitting between them. This CDR3 region has 15 residues. CDR1 is SEHNR, CDR2 FQNEAQ, per germline (reference sequence). The CDR3 coding sequence is TGTGCCAGCAGCTTAGGGGTGGCAGATCAAGAGACCCAGTACTTC. This gives the protein CASSLGVADQETQYF.

This clonotype was observed at least ten times. This rearrangement joins TRBV4-1 to TRBJ2-1; TRBD2 agrees at 13 bases. Germline CDR1 is MGHRA and CDR2 is YSYEKL. The J segment lost 8 bases and the V segment lost 0 bases, leaving 10 bases of the junction unmatched. The CDR3 sequence is 18 residues long. DNA of the CDR3: TGCGCCAGCAGCCAAGATCCCCTACTAGCGGGAGGGGAGGATGAGCAGTTCTTC. Amino acids: CASSQDPLLAGGEDEQFF.

Ten or more counts support this clonotype. CDR3 region: CASSYSKGYNEQFF. In nucleotides, the CDR3 is TGTGCCAGCAGTTACTCTAAAGGCTACAATGAGCAGTTCTTC. The V gene is TRBV6-5, the J gene TRBJ2-1; D gene ambiguous. Germline-derived CDR1 and CDR2 are MNHEY and SVGAGI. This CDR3 is built from 14 residues. V was trimmed by 0 bases and J by 3 bases, leaving 6 bases between them.

V usage is TRBV12-3 or TRBV12-4 and J usage is TRBJ2-3, with D possibly being TRBD1 or TRBD2 (6 bases each). Trimming stripped 6 bases from V and 4 bases from J, with 17 bases between. This CDR3 is built from 15 residues. The CDR3 loop reads CASSRRVGGPDTQYF. CDR3 coding DNA: TGTGCCAGCAGCCGAAGGGTGGGGGGCCCAGATACGCAGTATTTT.

This clonotype occurred many times. The chain carries TRBV29-1 and TRBJ1-3, with TRBD1 as a possible D gene (5 bases). V was pared by 4 bases and J by 2 bases, with 6 bases between. Germline V gene data show CDR1 as SQVTM and CDR2 as ANQGSEA. This CDR3 is 12 amino acids long. The CDR3 DNA sequence: TGCAGCGTTGCAGGGCCTGGAAACACCATATATTTT. Translating it yields CSVAGPGNTIYF.

This clonotype was seen at least ten times. This rearrangement joins TRBV18 to TRBJ2-1; D possibly corresponds to TRBD1 (6 bases). The CDR3 totals 12 residues. Germline V gene sequence: CDR1 KGHSH, CDR2 LQKENI. Deletions cut 4 bases from V and 7 bases from J, with 8 bases between. The CDR3 nucleotides are TGTGCCAGCTCACGGACAGAGAATGAGCAGTTCTTC. Its protein product is CASSRTENEQFF.

This clonotype was seen ten or more times. V usage is TRBV7-6 and J usage is TRBJ2-6; the D gene could be TRBD1 or TRBD2 (5 bases each). Germline lookup yields CDR1 SGHVS and CDR2 FNYEAQ. Trimming pared 5 bases from V and 2 bases from J, leaving 16 bases between. This CDR3 comprises 17 residues. Here the CDR3 DNA reads TGTGCCAGCAGCGGGGGAAGGTCTGTTACTGGGGCCAACGTCCTGACTTTC. It is translated as CASSGGRSVTGANVLTF. Filled out from reference TRBV7-6 and TRBJ2-6, the complete variable domain reads GAGVSQSPRYKVTKRGQDVALRCDPISGHVSLYWYRQALGQGPEFLTYFNYEAQQDKSGLPNDRFSAERPEGSISTLTIQRTEQRDSAMYRCASSGGRSVTGANVLTFGAGSRLTVL.

This clonotype was counted ten times or more. The chain combines TRBV4-2 with TRBJ2-1; TRBD2 is a possible D gene (6 bases). Looked up from germline, CDR1 is LGHNA and CDR2 is YNFKEQ. The V end was cut by 1 base, the J end by 5 bases, with 18 bases between. This CDR3 is built from 17 residues. The CDR3 region has the DNA TGTGCCAGCAGCCAAGGGGAGCGGGTCATGGGTGACAATGAGCAGTTCTTC. Protein sequence: CASSQGERVMGDNEQFF.

This clonotype was counted at least ten times. This chain joins TRBV11-2 and TRBJ2-1; 8 bases fit TRBD2. Germline-derived CDR1 and CDR2 are SGHAT and FQNNGV. V lost 3 bases, J lost 1 base, and 2 bases stayed unmatched. The CDR3 extends over 15 amino acids. CDR3 amino acids: CASSFIAGSYNEQFF. CDR3 nucleotides: TGTGCCAGCAGCTTCATAGCGGGGTCCTACAATGAGCAGTTCTTC.

This clonotype was counted ten times or more. The chain employs TRBV20-1 and TRBJ2-3; 8 bases map to TRBD2. The CDR3 totals 17 residues. The germline V gene encodes CDR1 DFQATT and CDR2 SNEGSKA (reference sequence). Trimming removed 0 bases from V and 1 base from J; junction bases left unmatched: 9. CDR3: CSARDLSATSGTDTQYF. CDR3 DNA: TGCAGTGCTAGAGATCTATCGGCGACTAGCGGCACAGATACGCAGTATTTT.

This clonotype occurred many times. The chain couples TRBV11-2 to TRBJ2-1, with a possible D match to TRBD1 (6 bases). The CDR3 sequence is 13 residues long. V lost 1 base to trimming and J lost 7 bases, with 8 bases between them. In germline, CDR1 is SGHAT, CDR2 FQNNGV. The CDR3 DNA follows: TGTGCCAGCAGCTTAGGGACAGCGAATGAGCAGTTCTTC. This codes for CASSLGTANEQFF.

This clonotype was recorded at least ten times. The rearrangement uses TRBV6-6 and TRBJ2-3; D is uncertain. V gave up 6 bases and J gave up 4 bases, with 8 bases separating them. Germline V gene data show CDR1 as MNHNY and CDR2 as SVGAGI (reference sequence). The CDR3 is made up of 12 amino acids. The CDR3 spells CASSTPADTQYF. In DNA, the CDR3 is TGTGCCAGCAGCACACCAGCAGATACGCAGTATTTT.

This clonotype came up a few times. This rearrangement joins TRBV29-1 to TRBJ2-3, with a possible D match to TRBD2 (5 bases). Germline V gene data show CDR1 as SQVTM and CDR2 as ANQGSEA. V lost 4 bases to trimming and J lost 4 bases, with 12 bases between them. The CDR3 runs 13 residues. The CDR3 sequence is CSVGSGFADTQYF. The DNA for the CDR3 is TGCAGCGTTGGATCGGGGTTCGCAGATACGCAGTATTTT.